The 9 T cell receptor beta chains in this list originate from one sample, sequenced in a study of T cells in lung cancer brain metastases. TCRdb's table, derived via immunoSEQ multiplex PCR, lists solely in-frame clones and lacks some. The sample lists 4,400 or so clones, roughly nine tenths occurring once. Material: tumor tissue from the primary lung tumor. Every receptor here comes from a woman in her 50s with non-small cell lung cancer.

This clone occurred once. The chain combines TRBV5-1 with TRBJ2-3; 9 nucleotides align to TRBD2. The CDR3 is 15 residues long. Trimming at V came to 6 bases and at J to 1 base, leaving 6 bases not matched to a gene. Germline CDR1 and CDR2: SGHRS and YFSETQ. The CDR3 reads CASTSRLAGTDTQYF. For the CDR3, the DNA is TGCGCCAGCACCTCTCGACTAGCGGGCACAGATACGCAGTATTTT.

The chain links TRBV14 to TRBJ2-3; D is undetermined. CDR3 size: 14 residues. Germline CDR1 is SGHDN and CDR2 is FVKESK. V lost 1 base, J lost 6 bases, and 11 bases lay in between. CDR3 sequence reads: CASSQAESVDTQYF. CDR3 bases: TGTGCCAGCAGCCAAGCCGAGTCGGTGGATACGCAGTATTTT.

Notes on this clone: The junction does not match germline at one end; this may be a read error. The chain is built from TRBV7-3 and TRBJ2-3, with 13 bases identical to TRBD2. CDR1 SGHTA and CDR2 FQGTGA come from the germline V gene. The length of the CDR3 is 15 residues. CDR3 sequence reads: CTSSLTSGRADTQYF. In DNA, the CDR3 is TGTACCAGCAGCTTAACTAGCGGGAGGGCAGATACGCAGTATTTT.

The chain links TRBV29-1 to TRBJ1-4; possible D gene TRBD1, 5 bases. Germline loops: CDR1 SQVTM, CDR2 ANQGSEA. V lost 5 bases to trimming and J lost 7 bases, with 14 bases between them. The CDR3 length is 13 residues. CDR3 sequence (DNA): TGCAGCGTTTCGGGATTTCAGGGTGAAAAACTGTTTTTT. Protein: CSVSGFQGEKLFF.

As to this clone: One end of the junction is discordant with germline, which a read error may explain. The chain couples TRBV6-1 to TRBJ1-5; no reliable D call. The CDR3 contains 14 residues. Germline V gene data show CDR1 as MNHNS and CDR2 as SASEGT. CDR3 region: CASSESGSDQPQHF. The CDR3 bases are TGTGCCAGCAGTGAATCAGGTAGCGATCAGCCCCAGCATTTT.

V and J are TRBV9 and TRBJ1-2; no clear D gene. V was shortened by 0 bases and J by 6 bases, with 18 bases between the two germline ends. CDR3 length: 16 residues. The germline CDR1 and CDR2 sequences are SGDLS and YYNGEE. CDR3 nucleotides: TGTGCCAGCAGCGTAGGAGAGGGAATATCCGGTAATGGCTACACCTTC. It yields the protein CASSVGEGISGNGYTF.

The V call is TRBV11-2, the J call TRBJ2-3, with 10 bases fitting TRBD2. The CDR3 loop spans 15 amino acids. Germline V CDR1 and CDR2: SGHAT, FQNNGV. Trimming removed 6 bases from V and 3 bases from J; junction bases left unmatched: 6. The chain's CDR3 is CASSFTSGTTDTQYF. In nucleotides, the CDR3 is TGTGCCAGCAGTTTTACTAGCGGGACTACAGATACGCAGTATTTT.

J is TRBJ2-7 and V is TRBV6-1, with 7 bases matching TRBD1. Germline CDR1 MNHNS, CDR2 SASEGT. V lost 5 bases and J lost 6; bases outside the gene matches: 7. CDR3 length: 13 residues. CDR3 amino acids: CASSRTGGVEQYV. CDR3 bases: TGTGCCAGCAGTCGGACAGGAGGCGTCGAGCAGTACGTC.

The J gene is TRBJ2-5, the V gene TRBV7-2; maybe TRBD1 (6 bases). The germline V gene has CDR1 SGHTA and CDR2 FQGNSA. V shed 0 bases and J shed 2 bases, with 7 bases lying between them. This CDR3 region has 14 residues. In nucleotides, the CDR3 is TGTGCCAGCAGCTTAGCGGACAGACAAGAGACCCAGTACTTC. This translates into CASSLADRQETQYF. The full variable domain, in which reference TRBV7-2 and TRBJ2-5 provide the parts outside the CDR3, is GAGVSQSPSNKVTEKGKDVELRCDPISGHTALYWYRQSLGQGLEFLIYFQGNSAPDKSGLPSDRFSAERTGGSVSTLTIQRTQQEDSAVYLCASSLADRQETQYFGPGTRLLVL.